The present entry profiles one T cell receptor (beta chain) with its context. In this sample, this clonotype turned up once. What antigen it recognizes has not been identified. The input lacks base qualities; no much larger clone sits a single base away. One read alone is a weak basis. High-throughput TCR beta sequencing profiled peripheral blood CD8+ and CD4+ T cells from healthy donors, Susac syndrome patients and multiple sclerosis patients. The multiple sclerosis controls were treatment-naive patients who had stable or active relapsing-remitting disease and met the revised McDonald criteria. Bulk CD8+ and CD4+ T cells were purified by magnetic negative isolation, while CD8+ TEMRA cells were enriched using FACS. Blood was collected in EDTA tubes and processed within 24 hours, with PBMCs isolated through density gradient centrifugation. PBMCs intended for TCR sequencing were cryopreserved in liquid nitrogen and were subsequently thawed in a 37 degrees C water bath. Purity of sorted or isolated CD4+, CD8+ and CD8+ TEMRA cells was at least 90%.

This entry belongs to a study of CD8 T cells in Susac syndrome (dated by TCRdb to about 2019). A note on the overall study: Whether CD8+ T cell activation and differentiation in Susac syndrome was antigen driven was tested using repertoire sequencing.

Study-level results and caveats: The study acknowledged that relatively few individuals were included in the TCR sequencing and HLA analysis.

Its CDR3 holds 15 amino acids, cysteine through phenylalanine. The kept DNA is CDR3 alone, 45 bases in frame from the first base. CDR1 SEHNR and CDR2 FQNEAQ are derived from the germline V gene (reference sequence). V was cut back by 5 bases and J by 1 base, leaving a gap of 12 bases between them. RNA was extracted with the RNeasy kit and 0.5 to 1 ug was reverse transcribed using random hexamers. TCR beta CDR3 regions were amplified with the immunoSEQ multiplex PCR assay covering 54 Vbeta and 13 Jbeta segments. Bias from PCR amplification was corrected by using a synthetic template baseline for primer optimization and for computational correction. In the authors' own workflow: Reads were annotated to V, D and J genes according to IMGT and were analyzed with immunoSEQ Analyzer, with only productive sequences retained. To calculate clonality, Shannon entropy was normalized by log2 of the number of productive unique sequences and then subtracted from one. For each patient and control, public and private clones were evaluated within the 100 most prevalent clones. Clones were defined as Susac-specific when absent from the healthy and MS cohorts, from approximately 1,100 published viral clones and from other ImmuneACCESS disease sequences. TCRdb reran the public reads through fastp at Q25 and MiXCR, keeping productive beta chains. A single entry per CDR3 protein holds the most common genes and DNA from its merged rows. TCRdb's processing, not the authors' own work, is the source of the V and J calls. The sample table holds 200,000 or so distinct CDR3 sequences, of which about 95% were seen once. The ten most abundant clones make up about 0.09% of the sample.

This TCR derives from a human donor with multiple sclerosis. The rearrangement joined TRBV7-9 to TRBJ1-5; no confident D gene assignment can be made. The sequenced sample consisted of CD4+ T cells from PBMCs. CDR3 reads: CASSLDSGSNQPQHF. DNA sequence: TGTGCCAGCAGCCTAGACTCCGGGAGCAATCAGCCCCAGCATTTT.